A single sample is the source of the 26 T cell receptor beta chains below, sequenced in a study of shared T cell receptors in the human thymus. Generated by immunoSEQ multiplex PCR, the TCRdb table keeps only in-frame clones and is missing some. Of approximately 730,000 clones in the sample, roughly 85% were seen once. Separately, the same data were catalogued under a study of human thymus T cells.

Sequenced: thymocytes. The receptors were sampled from a girl in the first two years of life with a congenital heart defect.

This sequence joins TRBV6-1 and TRBJ1-2; D gene ambiguous. This CDR3 has 13 amino acids. Trimming left V 3 bases short and J 6 bases short, with 11 bases between. Germline V gene sequence: CDR1 MNHNS, CDR2 SASEGT. The chain's CDR3 is CASSEGSYDGYTF. DNA for the CDR3: TGTGCCAGCAGTGAGGGCAGCTATGATGGCTACACCTTC.

The chain joins TRBV19 to TRBJ2-7; TRBD1 matches at 10 bases. Germline V gives CDR1 LNHDA, CDR2 SQIVND (reference sequence). J lost 4 bases, V lost 3 bases, and 6 bases had no gene match. The CDR3 has 15 amino acids. The CDR3, as DNA: TGTGCCAGTAGTATTTCTCGGACAGGGGGGTACGAGCAGTACTTC. This sequence encodes CASSISRTGGYEQYF.

The CDR3 sequence is CASSLSSGSNTEAFF. CDR3 DNA sequence: TGTGCCAGCAGTTTATCGTCCGGGTCGAACACTGAAGCTTTCTTT. The rearrangement joins TRBV28 to TRBJ1-1, with unresolved D. There are 15 residues in the CDR3. The ends were cut back, 1 base at V and 1 base at J, with 10 bases in the middle. Germline CDR1 and CDR2: MDHEN and SYDVKM.

This clone was counted a single time. This sequence joins TRBV9 and TRBJ1-2; perhaps TRBD1 as D (5 bases). Germline V lookup: CDR1 SGDLS, CDR2 YYNGEE. This CDR3 comprises 19 residues. Trimming pared 0 bases from V and 6 bases from J, leaving 27 bases between. The CDR3 DNA follows: TGTGCCAGCAGCGTAGAACCATTAATACACACCAATCAGGGCGATGGCTACACCTTC. Protein: CASSVEPLIHTNQGDGYTF. The variable domain in full, completed from reference TRBV9 and TRBJ1-2, reads DSGVTQTPKHLITATGQRVTLRCSPRSGDLSVYWYQQSLDQGLQFLIQYYNGEERAKGNILERFSAQQFPDLHSELNLSSLELGDSALYFCASSVEPLIHTNQGDGYTFGSGTRLTVV.

This chain connects TRBV19 to TRBJ2-7, with 8 bases aligning to TRBD1. Germline assignment: CDR1 LNHDA and CDR2 SQIVND (reference sequence). The CDR3 is made up of 15 amino acids. Germline trimming cut 8 bases from V and 2 bases from J; bases unmatched to any gene: 11. In nucleotides, the CDR3 is TGTGCCAGTGGGAACCGGGACAGGTGGCCCTACGAGCAGTACTTC. Amino acid sequence: CASGNRDRWPYEQYF.

This clone was recorded once. This chain connects TRBV7-2 to TRBJ2-7; D is undetermined. This CDR3 is 13 amino acids long. Germline V gives CDR1 SGHTA, CDR2 FQGNSA. V lost 3 bases to trimming and J lost 4 bases, with 10 bases between them. The CDR3 loop is CASSFPPLYEQYF. The CDR3 nucleotides are TGTGCCAGCAGCTTCCCCCCACTATACGAGCAGTACTTC.

V usage is TRBV9 and J usage is TRBJ2-1; the match to TRBD2 covers 7 bases. This CDR3 spans 17 amino acids. Germline CDR1 and CDR2: SGDLS and YYNGEE. J was trimmed by 8 bases and V by 0 bases; bases with no gene match: 14. CDR3 DNA: TGTGCCAGCAGCGTAGAGGGCAAAAGCGGGGTATTGGATGAGCAGTTCTTC. It translates to CASSVEGKSGVLDEQFF.

The rearrangement uses TRBV10-2 and TRBJ2-1; 11 bases match TRBD2. CDR1 is WSHSY, CDR2 SAAADI, per germline. The length of the CDR3 is 15 residues. V dropped 4 bases and J dropped 6; count of bases not matched to a gene: 5. The CDR3 loop is CASSVAGGPGNEQFF. The CDR3 nucleotides read TGCGCCAGCAGTGTAGCGGGGGGGCCTGGCAATGAGCAGTTCTTC.

The sample holds one count of this clone. The V call is TRBV28, the J call TRBJ2-3; D gene uncertain. The V gene's germline CDR1 is MDHEN and CDR2 SYDVKM. The CDR3 consists of 14 residues. Between the trimmed V and J ends, which lost 5 bases and 0 bases, there was a span of 9 bases. CDR3 DNA: TGTGCCAGCAGTATCCAGATTAGCACAGATACGCAGTATTTT. This codes for CASSIQISTDTQYF.

This clone was seen only a few times. The rearrangement joins TRBV10-2 to TRBJ1-1; the D is unclear. The V end lost 11 bases, the J end lost 11 bases, and 24 bases lay between the germline ends. CDR1 and CDR2 from the germline V gene are WSHSY and SAAADI. CDR3 length: 13 amino acids. This CDR3 is CAGGPSGGVLAFF. Written as DNA, the CDR3 is TGCGCCGGAGGTCCCAGCGGAGGTGTTTTGGCTTTCTTT.

This chain uses TRBV6-4 with TRBJ1-1; D uncertain. V was trimmed by 6 bases and J by 8 bases, leaving 19 bases between them. The CDR3 extends over 14 amino acids. Germline V gene sequence: CDR1 MRHNA, CDR2 SNTAGT. CDR3 sequence (DNA): TGTGCCAGCAGGGCCCGACGGGAGTCGGCGGAAGCTTTCTTT. Its protein is CASRARRESAEAFF.

V is TRBV9 and J is TRBJ1-2; no clear D. V lost 0 bases, J lost 2 bases, and 11 bases lay in between. In germline, CDR1 is SGDLS, CDR2 YYNGEE. The CDR3 is 15 residues long. In nucleotides, the CDR3 is TGTGCCAGCAGCGTAGTAGAGGGTTTCAACTATGGCTACACCTTC. This codes for CASSVVEGFNYGYTF.

The chain links TRBV2 to TRBJ1-1; D is unclear. Germline CDR1 SNHLY, CDR2 FYNNEI. V lost 8 bases and J lost 7, with 17 bases in between. This CDR3 has 13 amino acids. Here the CDR3 reads CASPGGGVGEAFF. The CDR3 DNA reads TGTGCCAGCCCGGGTGGCGGGGTAGGTGAAGCTTTCTTT.

There are a few counts of this clone. For the CDR3, the DNA is TGTGCCAGCAGTTTAGGGACAGAGATCTCTGGAAACACCATATATTTT. It translates to CASSLGTEISGNTIYF. The chain carries TRBV28 and TRBJ1-3, with TRBD1 matching 7 bases. Germline CDR1 MDHEN, CDR2 SYDVKM. The CDR3 loop spans 16 amino acids. With 2 bases clipped from V and 0 bases from J, the junction kept 4 bases outside the gene matches.

The CDR3 nucleotides read TGCGCCAGCAGCCAAGATTGGGACTCTATAGCGGGGGGTCTTATCAATGAGCAGTTCTTC. Protein: CASSQDWDSIAGGLINEQFF. The V gene is TRBV4-3, the J gene TRBJ2-1; 10 positions agree with TRBD2. CDR1 and CDR2 (germline): LGHNA, YSLEER. CDR3 length equals 20 residues. V was clipped by 0 bases and J by 6 bases; unmatched bases: 17.

The V call is TRBV4-1, the J call TRBJ2-1, with 9 bases identical to TRBD2. Losses at the gene ends were 0 bases for V and 10 bases for J; bases not matched to a gene: 13. The CDR3 is 17 residues long. Germline V gives CDR1 MGHRA, CDR2 YSYEKL. In DNA form, the CDR3 reads TGCGCCAGCAGCCAAGATCCCCGGGGAGCGGGGGGTTGGGAGCAGTTCTTC. Translated, it gives CASSQDPRGAGGWEQFF.

This chain links TRBV14 with TRBJ1-2, with a tentative D call TRBD1 (6 bases). This CDR3 comprises 16 residues. In germline, CDR1 is SGHDN, CDR2 FVKESK. Trimming removed 5 bases from V and 7 bases from J, with 23 bases in between. The CDR3 bases are TGTGCCAGCAGCTTCCGGACGTTACAGGGTTCCTCTGGCTACACCTTC. It codes for CASSFRTLQGSSGYTF. Using reference TRBV14 and TRBJ1-2 for the parts outside the CDR3, the full variable domain is EAGVTQFPSHSVIEKGQTVTLRCDPISGHDNLYWYRRVMGKEIKFLLHFVKESKQDESGMPNNRFLAERTGGTYSTLKVQPAELEDSGVYFCASSFRTLQGSSGYTFGSGTRLTVV.

The chain is built from TRBV9 and TRBJ2-5; TRBD2 matches 8 bases. CDR1 and CDR2 from the germline V gene are SGDLS and YYNGEE. The CDR3 is made up of 15 amino acids. J was trimmed by 4 bases and V by 7 bases; bases with no gene match: 12. The CDR3 loop is CASGRAGGSGETQYF. DNA of the CDR3: TGTGCCAGCGGCCGGGCGGGGGGCTCGGGAGAGACCCAGTACTTC.

The J gene is TRBJ1-2, the V gene TRBV6-1; perhaps TRBD1 as D (5 bases). CDR1 and CDR2 (germline): MNHNS, SASEGT. The CDR3 extends over 13 amino acids. The V end was cut by 4 bases, the J end by 5 bases, with 11 bases between. The CDR3 is CASSGSREYGYTF. DNA for the CDR3: TGTGCCAGCAGTGGGTCCAGGGAATATGGCTACACCTTC.

The V and J genes are TRBV2 and TRBJ2-5; a weak D match, TRBD2 (6 bases). V shed 10 bases and J shed 4 bases, with 22 bases lying between them. CDR1 and CDR2 (germline): SNHLY, FYNNEI. This CDR3 is 15 amino acids long. The CDR3 loop is CANTVGGQVVETQYF. CDR3 DNA: TGTGCCAACACGGTTGGAGGGCAGGTGGTAGAGACCCAGTACTTC.

The chain joins TRBV11-2 to TRBJ1-3; unclear D gene. V shed 5 bases and J shed 4 bases, with 24 bases lying between them. The CDR3 totals 18 residues. The V gene's germline CDR1 is SGHAT and CDR2 FQNNGV. CDR3 residues: CASSLRTASGRWGNTIYF. CDR3 in DNA: TGTGCCAGCAGCCTCAGGACTGCCAGTGGGCGGTGGGGAAACACCATATATTTT.

The rearrangement uses TRBV7-6 and TRBJ1-1; D is undetermined. Germline lookup yields CDR1 SGHVS and CDR2 FNYEAQ. The V end was cut by 1 base, the J end by 0 bases, with 9 bases between. The CDR3 has 15 amino acids. CDR3 loop: CASSLGRGLNTEAFF. CDR3 in DNA: TGTGCCAGCAGCTTAGGACGGGGTTTGAACACTGAAGCTTTCTTT.

CDR3 loop: CASSEALWRGGDEQFF. The CDR3 nucleotides are TGTGCCAGCAGTGAAGCGCTTTGGCGGGGGGGCGATGAGCAGTTCTTC. This chain uses TRBV2 with TRBJ2-1, with 9 nucleotides matching TRBD2. The CDR3 contains 16 residues. Per germline, CDR1 SNHLY and CDR2 FYNNEI. The trim removed 0 bases at V and 8 bases at J, leaving 8 bases unmatched.

The gene calls are TRBV20-1 and TRBJ2-1; tentative D call: TRBD2 (6 bases). The V gene's germline CDR1 is DFQATT and CDR2 SNEGSKA (reference sequence). The V and J ends lost 7 bases and 6 bases respectively, with 10 bases between them. CDR3 length: 11 amino acids. CDR3: CSGGMSNEQFF. CDR3 nucleotides: TGCAGTGGCGGGATGAGCAATGAGCAGTTCTTC.

Only a few counts were recorded for this clone. The chain is built from TRBV15 and TRBJ2-4; TRBD1 matches at 7 bases. The V gene's germline CDR1 is LNHNV and CDR2 YYDKDF (reference sequence). J was trimmed by 1 base and V by 1 base; bases with no gene match: 22. CDR3 length equals 22 residues. The CDR3 coding sequence is TGTGCCACCAGCAGAGGGATTCCCGGACAGGTGGGAATTCGGCTCGCCAAAAACATTCAGTACTTC. It encodes CATSRGIPGQVGIRLAKNIQYF.

This clone has just a few counts. This chain connects TRBV7-8 to TRBJ1-2; no firm D call. V gave up 0 bases and J gave up 8 bases, with 34 bases separating them. The CDR3 is 21 residues long. Germline V gene lookup returns CDR1 SGHVS and CDR2 FQNEAQ. Written as DNA, the CDR3 is TGTGCCAGCAGCTTAGCTAGGAGGGAACATACGCCGGGTTCCTTCCTTGGGGGCTACACCTTC. It codes for CASSLARREHTPGSFLGGYTF. The full variable domain, in which reference TRBV7-8 and TRBJ1-2 provide the parts outside the CDR3, is GAGVSQSPRYKVAKRGQDVALRCDPISGHVSLFWYQQALGQGPEFLTYFQNEAQLDKSGLPSDRFFAERPEGSVSTLKIQRTQQEDSAVYLCASSLARREHTPGSFLGGYTFGSGTRLTVV.